This TCR beta chain derives from a study of blood T cell repertoires in COVID-19 (dated by TCRdb to between 2020 and 2021). Some background on the complete study: The collaborator samples originated in the United States, Italy and Spain and spanned the acute and convalescent phases of COVID-19. A freely available public database, intended as a resource for researchers studying the immune response to SARS-CoV-2, is where the repertoires were released. The material from the prospective study consisted of cDNA or gDNA derived from T cells, B-cell-depleted T cells, or PBMCs. The dataset comprised deeply sampled blood TCRbeta repertoires from subjects exposed to, actively infected with, or recovered from COVID-19. Where HLA class I and class II types were available, the types were taken from metadata supplied by the sample provider, not from assay-based typing. The samples were drawn from two sources: the first 160 participants of the ongoing ImmuneRACE study, and 1,254 subjects contributed by 6 global collaborators. A de-identified subject ID, COVID-19 status, age in years and sex were almost always included in the sample metadata. Study-wide findings and limitations: Clinical and demographic metadata were provided uncurated, with the amount varying by source and participant.

Reading the germline V gene gives CDR1 LGHNA and CDR2 YNFKEQ. The CDR3 runs 15 residues from the cysteine to the phenylalanine. The DNA shown is the 45-base CDR3, in frame from base 1. Trimming takes 3 bases off V and 7 bases off J; junction bases not matched to a gene: 7. Enrolling through a virtual design, the prospective study's participants ranged in age from roughly 18 to 90 years and lived across more than 20 United States geographic areas. In the prospective study, participants were assigned to cohorts based on the clinical history participants reported in a screening survey and a study questionnaire. Recovered participants in ImmuneRACE Cohort 3 were defined as having two consecutive negative NP/OP PCR tests, clearance from a healthcare professional, or resolution of symptoms. In the prospective study, whole blood, serum and a nasopharyngeal or oropharyngeal swab were collected from each participant by mobile phlebotomists. Participants in the prospective study had the option to provide additional blood draws and questionnaires over a roughly two-month period. Prospective study blood samples were shipped either frozen or at room temperature before DNA extraction.

To note about this clone: Its antigen target is currently unknown. Base qualities are not recorded, but no much larger clone differs from it by a single base.

TCRbeta CDR3 regions were amplified from genomic DNA by means of the immunoSEQ Assay, a bias-controlled multiplex PCR. The study's own analysis went as follows. The number of nucleated cells in each sample was estimated by amplification of reference gene primers within the assay. To quantify the absolute abundance of each unique TCRbeta CDR3 rearrangement, sequence reads were collapsed and filtered. For each sample, productive Simpson clonality was calculated by taking the square root of Simpson's diversity index across productive rearrangements. TCRdb carries this immuneACCESS record with in-frame sequences only. Its versions omit some clonotypes, under half of them owing to an unresolved V gene in the studies checked, with the rest unexplained. The V and J calls and clone size are taken from that table; D and trimming were inferred from the DNA. For this sample the table gives 350,000 to 450,000 clones, of which roughly 89% were detected only once. The ten largest make up about 1.7% of the sample.

The rearranged segments are TRBV4-2 and TRBJ2-1, with 9 bases matching TRBD2. The sequencing sample was made of PBMCs or T cells enriched from blood (not recorded which). The sequence derives from a woman aged 25 to 39 who had recovered from COVID-19. The nucleotide sequence reads as follows: TGTGCCAGCAGCCACTTTAGCGGGAGCGAAAATGAGCAGTTCTTC. The resulting protein is CASSHFSGSENEQFF.